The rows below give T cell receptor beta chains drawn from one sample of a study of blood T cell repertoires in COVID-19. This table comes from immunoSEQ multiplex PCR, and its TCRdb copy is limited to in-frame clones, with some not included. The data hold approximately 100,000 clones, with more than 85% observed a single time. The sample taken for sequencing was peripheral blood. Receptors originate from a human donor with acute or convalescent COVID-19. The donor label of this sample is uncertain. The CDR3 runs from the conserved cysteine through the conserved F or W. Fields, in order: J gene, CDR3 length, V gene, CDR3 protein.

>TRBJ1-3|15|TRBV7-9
CASSPSWASGNTIYF
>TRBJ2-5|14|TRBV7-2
CASSLVREGETQYF
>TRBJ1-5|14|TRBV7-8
CASSPRTGWQPQHF
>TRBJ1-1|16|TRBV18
CASSPNAVVIGAEAFF
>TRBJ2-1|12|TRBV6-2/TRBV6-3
CASSGDVGEQFF
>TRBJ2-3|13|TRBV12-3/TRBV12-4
CASRPQNTDTQYF
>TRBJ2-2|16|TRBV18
CASSPFDTANTGELFF
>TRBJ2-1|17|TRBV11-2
CASSSNPSSSVFNEQFF
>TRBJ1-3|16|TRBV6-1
CASSERPSALGNTIYF
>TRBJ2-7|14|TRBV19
CASSSSGQGYEQYF
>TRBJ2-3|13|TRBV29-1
CSVERLASDTQYF
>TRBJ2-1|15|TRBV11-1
CASAPGTSGYNEQFF
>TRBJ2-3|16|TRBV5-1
CASSRLGQGAEDTQYF
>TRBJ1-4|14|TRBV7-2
CASSLVQVGEKLFF
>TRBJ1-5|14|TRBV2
CASRDNYSNQPQHF
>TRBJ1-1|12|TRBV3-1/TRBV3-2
CASSLNRAEAFF